This T cell receptor beta chain is drawn from a study of T cell repertoires in cytomegalovirus infection. Study context: TCR beta signatures that were public indicated CMV infection and matching HLA type. Findings of the study overall: Summed frequency of public TCR beta families distinguished CMV carriers with the relevant HLA. HLA-C-restricted CMV clonotypes gave the most frequent clonotype in two of eight donors.

TCRdb redid the calling of the reads with MiXCR, one entry per CDR3 protein. The sample contains 630,000 or so distinct CDR3 sequences, approximately 24% of which appear only once. The CDR3 runs 14 residues. Trimming removed 3 bases from V and 3 bases from J, with 12 bases in between. CDR1 and CDR2 (germline): SEHNR, FQNEAQ (reference sequence). In its sample, this clonotype was seen a few times. What it binds is unknown. Sample: CD8+ T cells from PBMCs. The receptor was derived from a human donor in good health (CMV status not recorded). Some clones in this sample may be carry-over from other donors' samples. This chain joins TRBV7-9 and TRBJ2-7, with D hard to call. CDR3 coding DNA: TGTGCCAGCAGCTTTCGCGACACATACTACGAGCAGTACTTC. It codes for CASSFRDTYYEQYF.